The 5 T cell receptor beta chains given below trace back to one sample, sequenced in a study of CXCR3-negative and CXCR3-positive naive CD8 T cells. Whole-study findings and limits: The study found more hydrophobic TRB CDR3s in CXCR3-positive naive cells than in CXCR3-negative naive cells.

These receptors' targets are unknown. All TRB cDNA libraries came from 5' RACE performed with UMI labels. With the 5' RACE reads reprocessed, TCRdb shows one record per CDR3 protein and no DNA. The sample shows some 150,000 distinct CDR3 sequences, and 0.25% to 0.35% sits with its ten largest clones. Sequenced sample: naive CXCR3+ CD8+ T cells from blood. Subset in this sample: CD45RO-CCR7+CD27+CD95- naive CD8+ T cells expressing CXCR3 (TNR3+). These receptor sequences come from a human donor in good health. Some clones in this sample may be carry-over from other donors' samples.

The rearrangement uses TRBV7-9 and TRBJ2-7; the TCRdb call, TRBD1, lacks DNA for checking. CDR1 and CDR2 (germline): SEHNR, FQNEAQ (reference sequence). The CDR3 totals 14 residues. CDR3 loop: CASSFRGDLGEQYF.

V usage is TRBV11-2 and J usage is TRBJ2-7; TCRdb names TRBD2, which stays unverified in the absence of DNA. Germline values: CDR1 SGHAT, CDR2 FQNNGV. This CDR3 has 14 amino acids. The CDR3 sequence: CASSLLAASYEQYF.

This sequence joins TRBV11-2 and TRBJ2-1; TCRdb's D gene call, TRBD1, goes unchecked for lack of DNA. The CDR3 is made up of 14 amino acids. Germline V gene sequence: CDR1 SGHAT, CDR2 FQNNGV. The CDR3 region is CASSSGTVNNEQFF.

The gene calls are TRBV6-2 or TRBV6-3 and TRBJ2-1; the TCRdb D gene call, TRBD2, has no DNA to confirm it. The germline V gene encodes CDR1 MNHEY and CDR2 SVGEGT. This CDR3 spans 15 amino acids. CDR3 region: CASSRLAGGRDEQFF.

This sequence joins TRBV10-2 and TRBJ2-2; the TCRdb D gene call, TRBD1, has no DNA to confirm it. CDR1 and CDR2 (germline): WSHSY, SAAADI. This CDR3 region has 16 residues. CDR3 in amino acids: CASSESPWAYVGELFF.